A selection of T cell receptor beta chains follows, all from one sample in a study of T cell changes during pregnancy in multiple sclerosis. The table came from immunoSEQ multiplex PCR; TCRdb's copy has only in-frame clones and leaves some out. The data contain 85,000 to 130,000 clones, about 94% of them singletons. This specimen was peripheral blood, taken before pregnancy. Receptor source: a female donor with multiple sclerosis, enrolled in a pregnancy study. The CDR3 runs from the conserved cysteine through the conserved F or W. D genes are given only for firm matches. Size tells how often a clone was seen (once, few, many) or the class of an expanded clone, and some rows leave it out.

V gene	J gene	CDR3 length	D gene	clone size	CDR3 protein	CDR3 DNA
TRBV11-2	TRBJ2-7	12	-	-	CASSLASYEQYF	TGTGCCAGCAGCTTGGCCTCCTACGAGCAGTACTTC
TRBV27	TRBJ2-7	14	-	-	CASNPEGGSYEQYF	TGTGCCAGCAACCCCGAGGGCGGTTCTTACGAGCAGTACTTC
TRBV4-1	TRBJ1-2	15	TRBD1	-	CASSQQDREYYGYTF	TGCGCCAGCAGCCAACAGGACAGGGAATATTATGGCTACACCTTC
TRBV4-1	TRBJ2-1	17	-	-	CASSHEQGRLAYNEQFF	TGCGCCAGCAGCCACGAACAGGGGAGGCTAGCCTACAATGAGCAGTTCTTC
TRBV7-9	TRBJ1-2	17	TRBD1	-	CASIPGKDRGGSYGYTF	TGTGCCAGCATCCCGGGGAAGGACAGGGGGGGTAGCTATGGCTACACCTTC
TRBV27	TRBJ2-2	15	-	-	CASRSGLSNTGELFF	TGTGCCAGCAGATCGGGATTGTCGAACACCGGGGAGCTGTTTTTT
TRBV29-1	TRBJ1-2	11	-	-	CSAGGQDGYTF	TGCAGCGCCGGGGGGCAAGATGGCTACACCTTC
TRBV19	TRBJ2-1	14	-	-	CASSIINSYNEQFF	TGTGCCAGTAGTATAATCAACTCCTACAATGAGCAGTTCTTC
TRBV7-9	TRBJ1-1	13	-	-	CASSRDPGGEAFF	TGTGCCAGCAGCCGAGACCCGGGGGGAGAAGCTTTCTTT
TRBV5-1	TRBJ2-1	20	TRBD2	-	CASSSLPPAGLSSSYNEQFF	TGCGCCAGCAGCTCCCTCCCCCCAGCGGGACTTTCTAGCTCCTACAATGAGCAGTTCTTC
TRBV7-9	TRBJ1-3	16	TRBD1	-	CASSGWGQTNGNTIYF	TGTGCCAGCAGCGGCTGGGGACAGACAAATGGAAACACCATATATTTT
TRBV27	TRBJ2-7	14	-	-	CASSSGQLVHEQYF	TGTGCCAGCAGTTCCGGACAGCTAGTCCACGAGCAGTACTTC
TRBV6-6	TRBJ1-2	15	TRBD1	-	CASSYSGQGAFGYTF	TGTGCCAGCAGTTACTCGGGCCAGGGGGCTTTTGGCTACACCTTC
TRBV5-1	TRBJ2-1	11	-	-	CASSFTGEQFF	TGCGCCAGCAGCTTTACAGGGGAGCAGTTCTTC
TRBV5-4	TRBJ2-2	15	-	-	CASNHGGPNTGELFF	TGTGCCAGCAACCACGGAGGTCCTAACACCGGGGAGCTGTTTTTT
TRBV11-2	TRBJ2-3	16	TRBD2	-	CASSFRLAGGADTQYF	TGTGCCAGCAGCTTCCGACTAGCGGGTGGTGCAGATACGCAGTATTTT
TRBV7-8	TRBJ2-3	15	TRBD2	once	CASSSPSGRADTQYF	TGTGCCAGCAGCTCCCCCTCCGGGAGGGCAGATACGCAGTATTTT
TRBV28	TRBJ2-7	14	TRBD1	-	CASNAGRGHHEQYF	TGTGCCAGCAACGCCGGTAGGGGGCACCACGAGCAGTACTTC
TRBV7-9	TRBJ1-2	12	-	-	CASSPNLYGYTF	TGTGCCAGCAGCCCAAATTTGTATGGCTACACCTTC
TRBV2	TRBJ2-7	14	TRBD1	-	CASRNRGYPYEQYF	TGTGCCAGCAGGAACAGGGGATATCCCTACGAGCAGTACTTC
TRBV28	TRBJ2-1	15	-	-	CASSSQTQHYNEQFF	TGTGCCAGCAGTTCGCAGACTCAACACTACAATGAGCAGTTCTTC
TRBV28	TRBJ1-1	14	-	once	CASSLAGPDTEAFF	TGTGCCAGCAGTTTAGCGGGGCCCGACACTGAAGCTTTCTTT
TRBV30	TRBJ2-5	13	-	-	CAWSVSGGKTQYF	TGTGCCTGGAGTGTTTCCGGGGGAAAGACCCAGTACTTC
TRBV27	TRBJ2-2	16	-	-	CASSFLMGYSSGELFF	TGTGCCAGCAGTTTCCTCATGGGCTATTCCTCCGGGGAGCTGTTTTTT
TRBV5-4	TRBJ2-7	15	TRBD1	-	CASSLVVTGVDEQYF	TGTGCCAGCAGCTTGGTGGTGACAGGGGTAGACGAGCAGTACTTC
TRBV2	TRBJ1-3	16	-	once	CASSLLGALSGNTIYF	TGTGCCAGCAGCCTATTGGGGGCCCTCTCTGGAAACACCATATATTTT
TRBV7-9	TRBJ1-1	12	-	-	CASSAQRGEAFF	TGTGCCAGCAGCGCCCAGCGGGGAGAAGCTTTCTTT
TRBV9	TRBJ1-3	13	-	-	CASRRGSGNTIYF	TGTGCCAGCAGACGCGGTTCCGGAAACACCATATATTTT
TRBV7-2	TRBJ2-5	13	-	-	CASSLGHKETQYF	TGTGCCAGCAGCTTAGGACACAAAGAGACCCAGTACTTC
TRBV30	TRBJ1-2	12	-	once	CAVGGGLVGYTF	TGTGCCGTCGGGGGGGGGCTAGTGGGCTACACCTTC
TRBV7-2	TRBJ2-4	16	-	few	CASSLAVTAAKNIQYF	TGTGCCAGCAGCTTAGCGGTGACAGCAGCCAAAAACATTCAGTACTTC
TRBV11-2	TRBJ2-1	14	TRBD2	-	CASSLYGRAGEQFF	TGTGCCAGCAGCTTATACGGGAGGGCCGGTGAGCAGTTCTTC
TRBV5-1	TRBJ1-2	13	-	once	CASSLGTNYGYTF	TGCGCCAGCAGCTTAGGGACAAACTATGGCTACACCTTC
TRBV27	TRBJ2-7	14	-	-	CASSSGLQYHEQYF	TGTGCCAGCAGTTCGGGACTTCAATACCACGAGCAGTACTTC
TRBV27	TRBJ2-7	15	TRBD2	-	CASSLAGTSGYEQYF	TGTGCCAGCAGTTTGGCCGGGACTAGCGGATACGAGCAGTACTTC
TRBV30	TRBJ2-2	13	-	-	CAWSRQDTGELFF	TGTGCCTGGAGTCGACAGGACACCGGGGAGCTGTTTTTT
TRBV27	TRBJ2-7	13	-	once	CASSPPWGDEQYF	TGTGCCAGCAGTCCTCCTTGGGGGGACGAGCAGTACTTC
TRBV19	TRBJ2-7	14	TRBD2	-	CASSHSGLAYEQYF	TGTGCCAGTAGCCATTCGGGACTAGCTTACGAGCAGTACTTC
TRBV5-1	TRBJ1-1	13	TRBD1	-	CASKGTVNTEAFF	TGCGCCAGCAAAGGGACAGTGAACACTGAAGCTTTCTTT
TRBV19	TRBJ1-1	13	-	-	CASSFSPDTEAFF	TGTGCCAGTAGTTTCTCCCCGGACACTGAAGCTTTCTTT
TRBV9	TRBJ1-2	13	-	-	CASSVPGSYGYTF	TGTGCCAGCAGCGTACCGGGGTCCTATGGCTACACCTTC
TRBV11-2	TRBJ2-5	16	TRBD2	-	CASSLTTSGMQETQYF	TGTGCCAGCAGCTTAACCACTAGCGGGATGCAAGAGACCCAGTACTTC
TRBV7-7	TRBJ2-1	15	TRBD2	once	CASSLARDYHNEQFF	TGTGCCAGCAGCTTAGCTAGGGACTATCACAATGAGCAGTTCTTC
TRBV9	TRBJ1-3	13	TRBD1	-	CASKDRGDNTIYF	TGTGCCAGTAAAGACAGGGGGGATAACACCATATATTTT
TRBV27	TRBJ2-5	14	TRBD2	-	CASGLAGGRETQYF	TGTGCCAGTGGACTAGCGGGAGGGAGAGAGACCCAGTACTTC
TRBV28	TRBJ1-1	15	-	-	CASSFTGTLYNEAFF	TGTGCCAGCAGTTTTACCGGGACATTGTATAATGAAGCTTTCTTT
TRBV19	TRBJ2-1	16	TRBD2	-	CASSIDSGMRYNEQFF	TGTGCCAGTAGTATAGATAGCGGGATGAGGTACAATGAGCAGTTCTTC
TRBV4-3	TRBJ1-2	14	TRBD1	-	CASSQDRGNYGYTF	TGCGCCAGCAGCCAGGACAGGGGGAACTATGGCTACACCTTC
TRBV7-9	TRBJ2-2	15	TRBD1	-	CASSSRTGVTGELFF	TGTGCCAGCAGCTCAAGGACAGGGGTAACCGGGGAGCTGTTTTTT
TRBV7-9	TRBJ2-5	15	TRBD2	-	CASSSGSGRLETQYF	TGTGCCAGCAGCTCCGGTAGCGGGAGGCTGGAGACCCAGTACTTC
TRBV5-4	TRBJ2-3	17	TRBD2	-	CASSLGLSGRATDTQYF	TGTGCCAGCAGCTTGGGACTTAGCGGGAGAGCCACAGATACGCAGTATTTT
TRBV6-1	TRBJ2-3	15	TRBD2	-	CASSVGTTITDTQYF	TGTGCCAGCAGTGTCGGGACTACCATCACAGATACGCAGTATTTT
TRBV14	TRBJ2-7	14	TRBD1	-	CASSPWDSVYEQYF	TGTGCCAGCAGCCCCTGGGACAGTGTATACGAGCAGTACTTC
TRBV7-2	TRBJ2-1	19	TRBD2	once	CASSLGPKRGRVVVNEQFF	TGTGCCAGCAGCTTAGGCCCCAAGCGGGGACGGGTGGTCGTGAATGAGCAGTTCTTC
TRBV5-1	TRBJ2-3	16	TRBD2	-	CASSLGTSGQTDTQYF	TGCGCCAGCAGCTTGGGGACTAGCGGACAAACAGATACGCAGTATTTT
TRBV4-2	TRBJ2-2	19	TRBD1	-	CASSQGHGTGALNTGELFF	TGTGCCAGCAGCCAGGGTCATGGGACAGGGGCATTGAACACCGGGGAGCTGTTTTTT
TRBV6-5	TRBJ1-1	13	-	-	CASSSRVNTEAFF	TGTGCCAGCAGCTCCAGGGTGAACACTGAAGCTTTCTTT
TRBV5-5	TRBJ1-5	14	TRBD1	-	CASSPGGSNQPQHF	TGTGCCAGCAGCCCAGGGGGGAGCAATCAGCCCCAGCATTTT
TRBV5-1	TRBJ2-1	16	TRBD2	-	CASSHGGLAGYNEQFF	TGCGCCAGCAGCCACGGGGGACTAGCGGGATACAATGAGCAGTTCTTC
TRBV7-2	TRBJ2-1	17	-	-	CASSLRPRLNSYNEQFF	TGTGCCAGCAGCTTAAGACCCAGGCTGAACTCCTACAATGAGCAGTTCTTC